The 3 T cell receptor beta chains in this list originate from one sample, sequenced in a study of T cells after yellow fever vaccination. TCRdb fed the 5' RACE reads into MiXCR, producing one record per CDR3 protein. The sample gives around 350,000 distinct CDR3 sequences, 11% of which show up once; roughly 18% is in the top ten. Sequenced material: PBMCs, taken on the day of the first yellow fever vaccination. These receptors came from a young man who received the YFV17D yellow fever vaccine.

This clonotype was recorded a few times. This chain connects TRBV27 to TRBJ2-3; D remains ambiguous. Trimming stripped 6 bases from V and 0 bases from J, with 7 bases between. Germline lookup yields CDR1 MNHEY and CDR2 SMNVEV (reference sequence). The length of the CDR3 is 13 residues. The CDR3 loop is CASRIFSTDTQYF. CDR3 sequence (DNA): TGTGCCAGCAGGATATTTAGCACAGATACGCAGTATTTT.

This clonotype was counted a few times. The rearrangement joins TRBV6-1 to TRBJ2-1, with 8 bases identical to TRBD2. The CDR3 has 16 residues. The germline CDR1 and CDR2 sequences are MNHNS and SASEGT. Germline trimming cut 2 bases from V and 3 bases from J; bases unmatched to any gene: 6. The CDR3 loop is CASSEYGAGGYNEQFF. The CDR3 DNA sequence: TGTGCCAGCAGTGAATATGGGGCGGGGGGCTACAATGAGCAGTTCTTC.

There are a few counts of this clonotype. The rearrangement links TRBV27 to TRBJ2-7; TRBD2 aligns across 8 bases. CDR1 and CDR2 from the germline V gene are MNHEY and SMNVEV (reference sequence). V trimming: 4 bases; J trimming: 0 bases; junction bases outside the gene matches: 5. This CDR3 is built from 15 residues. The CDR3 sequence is CASSSIAGLSYEQYV. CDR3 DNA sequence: TGTGCCAGCAGTTCTATAGCGGGGCTCTCCTACGAGCAGTACGTC.